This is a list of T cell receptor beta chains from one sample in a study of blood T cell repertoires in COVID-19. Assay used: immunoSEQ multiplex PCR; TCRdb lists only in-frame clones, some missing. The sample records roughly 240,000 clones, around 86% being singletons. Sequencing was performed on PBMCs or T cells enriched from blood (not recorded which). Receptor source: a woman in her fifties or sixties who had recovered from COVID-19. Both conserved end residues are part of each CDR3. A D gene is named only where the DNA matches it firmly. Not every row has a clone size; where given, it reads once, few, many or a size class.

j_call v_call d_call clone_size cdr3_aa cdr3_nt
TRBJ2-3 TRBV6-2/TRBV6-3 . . CASSYGAESTDTQYF TGTGCCAGCAGTTACGGAGCGGAAAGCACAGATACGCAGTATTTT
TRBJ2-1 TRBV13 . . CASSSVNSGLSYNEQFF TGTGCCAGCAGCTCAGTCAATAGCGGTCTCTCCTACAATGAGCAGTTCTTC
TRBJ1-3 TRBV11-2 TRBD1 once CASRATGGFGNTIYF TGTGCCAGCAGAGCTACAGGGGGCTTCGGAAACACCATATATTTT
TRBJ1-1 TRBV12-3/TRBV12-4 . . CASRDSAGAEAFF TGTGCCAGCAGGGACTCTGCAGGCGCTGAAGCTTTCTTT
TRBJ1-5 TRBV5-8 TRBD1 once CASRFDRANNQPQHF TGTGCCAGCAGATTTGACAGGGCAAACAATCAGCCCCAGCATTTT
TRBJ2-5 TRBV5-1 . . CASSLPEETQYF TGCGCCAGCAGCTTGCCCGAAGAGACCCAGTACTTC
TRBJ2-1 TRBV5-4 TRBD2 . CASSNPGTNLYNEQFF TGTGCCAGCAGCAACCCCGGGACTAACCTATACAATGAGCAGTTCTTC
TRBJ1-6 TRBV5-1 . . CASSLGQDNSPLHF TGCGCCAGCAGCTTGGGACAGGATAATTCACCCCTCCACTTT
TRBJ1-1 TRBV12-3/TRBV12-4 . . CASSFGTEAFF TGTGCCAGCAGTTTCGGCACTGAAGCTTTCTTT
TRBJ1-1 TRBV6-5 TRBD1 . CASSWTGGTSFF TGTGCCAGCAGCTGGACAGGGGGCACATCTTTCTTT
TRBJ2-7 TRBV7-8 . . CASSLKQSSYEQYF TGTGCCAGCAGCTTAAAACAGAGCTCCTACGAGCAGTACTTC
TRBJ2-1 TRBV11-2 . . CASSLGGPEQFF TGTGCCAGCAGCTTAGGTGGGCCTGAGCAGTTCTTC
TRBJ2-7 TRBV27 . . CASSSRDSSYEQYF TGTGCCAGCAGTTCAAGAGATAGCTCCTACGAGCAGTACTTC
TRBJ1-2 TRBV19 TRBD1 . CASLPQGAYGYTF TGTGCCAGCCTACCTCAGGGGGCCTATGGCTACACCTTC
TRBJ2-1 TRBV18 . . CASSPTRTASRTYNEQFF TGTGCCAGCTCACCAACTAGGACGGCCTCCCGAACCTACAATGAGCAGTTCTTC
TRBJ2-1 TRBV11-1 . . CASSSRLGFRNEQFF TGTGCCAGCAGCTCCCGACTAGGATTTAGAAATGAGCAGTTCTTC
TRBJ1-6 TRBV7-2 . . CASSLAQTGIVYNSPLHF TGTGCCAGCAGCTTAGCCCAAACAGGGATAGTCTATAATTCACCCCTCCACTTT
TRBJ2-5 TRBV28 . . CASSLLGQGETQYF TGTGCCAGCAGTTTACTGGGGCAGGGGGAGACCCAGTACTTC
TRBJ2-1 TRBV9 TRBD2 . CASSRTSGSGDEQFF TGTGCCAGCAGCCGGACTAGCGGGAGTGGGGATGAGCAGTTCTTC
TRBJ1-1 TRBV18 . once CASSPLQGLNTEAFF TGTGCCAGCTCACCATTACAGGGACTGAACACTGAAGCTTTCTTT
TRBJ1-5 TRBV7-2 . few CASSLQGGVGEPQHF TGTGCCAGCAGCTTGCAGGGAGGGGTTGGGGAGCCCCAGCATTTT
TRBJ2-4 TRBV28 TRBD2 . CASSLAGGGKNIQYF TGTGCCAGCAGCCTAGCCGGGGGGGGTAAAAACATTCAGTACTTC
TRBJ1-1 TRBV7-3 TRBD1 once CASSRQGSNTEAFF TGTGCCAGCAGCCGACAGGGATCTAATACTGAAGCTTTCTTT
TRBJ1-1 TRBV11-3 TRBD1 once CASSASGTGAGWGTEAFF TGTGCCAGCAGCGCGTCCGGGACAGGGGCCGGATGGGGCACTGAAGCTTTCTTT
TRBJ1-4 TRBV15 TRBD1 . CATSRIGTGGAGEKLFF TGTGCCACCAGCAGAATCGGGACAGGGGGCGCCGGTGAAAAACTGTTTTTT
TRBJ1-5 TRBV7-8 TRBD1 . CASSFWGQGRENQPQHF TGTGCCAGCAGCTTTTGGGGACAGGGGAGGGAAAATCAGCCCCAGCATTTT
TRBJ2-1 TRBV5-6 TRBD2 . CASSQTSGSRNEQFF TGTGCCAGCAGCCAGACTAGCGGGTCAAGAAATGAGCAGTTCTTC
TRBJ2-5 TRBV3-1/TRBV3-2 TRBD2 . CASSQAAGREETQYF TGTGCCAGCAGCCAAGCTGCAGGGAGGGAGGAGACCCAGTACTTC
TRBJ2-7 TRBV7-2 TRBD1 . CASSVREGGYYEQYF TGTGCCAGCAGCGTTAGGGAAGGGGGCTACTACGAGCAGTACTTC
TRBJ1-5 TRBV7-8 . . CASSFGTGFRQPQHF TGTGCCAGCAGCTTTGGAACAGGGTTCCGTCAGCCCCAGCATTTT
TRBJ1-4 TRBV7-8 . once CASSLSRSNEKLFF TGTGCCAGCAGCTTAAGCAGGTCTAATGAAAAACTGTTTTTT
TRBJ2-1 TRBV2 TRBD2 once CASRGSGSRYEQFF TGTGCCAGCAGAGGTAGCGGGAGCAGGTATGAGCAGTTCTTC
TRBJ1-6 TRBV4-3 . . CASSRTRGRGNSPLHF TGCGCCAGCAGCCGGACCCGGGGGAGGGGCAATTCACCCCTCCACTTT
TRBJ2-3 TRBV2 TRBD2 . CASSDPAGVTDTQYF TGTGCCAGCAGTGATCCAGCGGGAGTGACAGATACGCAGTATTTT
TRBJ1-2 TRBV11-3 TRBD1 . CASSRGTGEGGYTF TGTGCCAGCAGCCGGGGGACAGGAGAGGGTGGCTACACCTTC
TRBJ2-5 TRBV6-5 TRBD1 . CASGSGQGAWETQYF TGTGCCAGCGGCTCAGGACAGGGGGCTTGGGAGACCCAGTACTTC
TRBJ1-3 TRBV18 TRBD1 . CASSRDRAGNTIYF TGTGCCAGCTCCCGCGACAGGGCTGGAAACACCATATATTTT
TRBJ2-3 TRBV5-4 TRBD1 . CASSRDRGSDTQYF TGTGCCAGCAGCCGGGACAGGGGGTCAGATACGCAGTATTTT
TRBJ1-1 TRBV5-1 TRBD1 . CASSGTGGNTEAFF TGCGCCAGCAGCGGGACAGGGGGCAACACTGAAGCTTTCTTT
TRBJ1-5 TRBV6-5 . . CASSLRTGNQPQHF TGTGCCAGCAGCCTTCGGACAGGCAATCAGCCCCAGCATTTT
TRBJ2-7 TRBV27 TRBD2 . CASSLSAGVGYEQYF TGTGCCAGCAGTTTATCGGCGGGAGTGGGCTACGAGCAGTACTTC
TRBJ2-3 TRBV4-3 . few CASSQASRARTDTQYF TGCGCCAGCAGCCAAGCGAGCAGGGCTAGAACAGATACGCAGTATTTT
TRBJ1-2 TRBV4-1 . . CASSQRGGADYGYTF TGCGCCAGCAGCCAGCGGGGGGGGGCGGACTATGGCTACACCTTC
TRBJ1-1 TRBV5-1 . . CASSLKWIGGEAFF TGCGCCAGCAGCTTGAAGTGGATTGGCGGTGAAGCTTTCTTT
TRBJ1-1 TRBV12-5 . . CASAPTAVEAFF TGTGCTAGTGCCCCGACAGCCGTTGAAGCTTTCTTT
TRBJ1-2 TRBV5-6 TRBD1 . CASSLDRGGYGYTF TGTGCCAGCAGTTTGGACAGGGGCGGCTATGGCTACACCTTC
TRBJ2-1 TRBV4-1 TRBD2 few CASSHDSGSRPNEQFF TGCGCCAGCAGCCATGATAGCGGGAGTCGCCCCAATGAGCAGTTCTTC
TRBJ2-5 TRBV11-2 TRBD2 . CASALGGAAQETQYF TGTGCCAGCGCCCTCGGGGGGGCGGCCCAAGAGACCCAGTACTTC
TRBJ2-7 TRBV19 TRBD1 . CASSIAGTGNYEQYF TGTGCCAGTAGTATCGCCGGGACAGGTAACTACGAGCAGTACTTC
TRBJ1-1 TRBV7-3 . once CASSLSGGSEAFF TGTGCCAGCAGCTTAAGTGGGGGCTCTGAAGCTTTCTTT
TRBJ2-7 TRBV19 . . CASGPAIRGYEQYF TGTGCCAGCGGGCCGGCTATCAGGGGCTACGAGCAGTACTTC
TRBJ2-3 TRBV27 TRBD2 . CASNLSGSRFRTQYF TGTGCCAGCAACCTTAGCGGGAGCCGGTTCCGTACGCAGTATTTT
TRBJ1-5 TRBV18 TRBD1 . CASSPGQGALTQPQHF TGTGCCAGCTCACCGGGACAGGGGGCGCTTACGCAGCCCCAGCATTTT
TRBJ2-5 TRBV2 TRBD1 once CASSDARGSQETQYF TGTGCCAGCAGTGACGCCAGGGGGTCTCAAGAGACCCAGTACTTC
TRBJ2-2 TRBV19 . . CASTPGELNTGELFF TGTGCCAGTACGCCCGGGGAGCTGAACACCGGGGAGCTGTTTTTT